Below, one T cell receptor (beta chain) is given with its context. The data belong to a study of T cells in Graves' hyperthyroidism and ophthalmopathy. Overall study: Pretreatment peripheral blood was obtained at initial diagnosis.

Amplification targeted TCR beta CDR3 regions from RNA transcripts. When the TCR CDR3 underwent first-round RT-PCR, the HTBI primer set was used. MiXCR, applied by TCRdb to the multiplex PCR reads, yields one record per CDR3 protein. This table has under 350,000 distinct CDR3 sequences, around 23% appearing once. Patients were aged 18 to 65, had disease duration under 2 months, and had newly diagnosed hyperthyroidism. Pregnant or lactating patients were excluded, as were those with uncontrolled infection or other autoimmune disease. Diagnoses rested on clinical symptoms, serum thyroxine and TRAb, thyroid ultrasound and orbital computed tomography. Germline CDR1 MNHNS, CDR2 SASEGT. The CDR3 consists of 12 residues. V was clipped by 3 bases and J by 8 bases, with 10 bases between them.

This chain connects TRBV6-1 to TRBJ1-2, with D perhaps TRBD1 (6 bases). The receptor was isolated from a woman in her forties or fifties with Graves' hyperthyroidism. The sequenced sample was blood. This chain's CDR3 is CASSDPGVGYTF. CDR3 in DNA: TGTGCCAGCAGTGACCCAGGGGTCGGCTACACCTTC.